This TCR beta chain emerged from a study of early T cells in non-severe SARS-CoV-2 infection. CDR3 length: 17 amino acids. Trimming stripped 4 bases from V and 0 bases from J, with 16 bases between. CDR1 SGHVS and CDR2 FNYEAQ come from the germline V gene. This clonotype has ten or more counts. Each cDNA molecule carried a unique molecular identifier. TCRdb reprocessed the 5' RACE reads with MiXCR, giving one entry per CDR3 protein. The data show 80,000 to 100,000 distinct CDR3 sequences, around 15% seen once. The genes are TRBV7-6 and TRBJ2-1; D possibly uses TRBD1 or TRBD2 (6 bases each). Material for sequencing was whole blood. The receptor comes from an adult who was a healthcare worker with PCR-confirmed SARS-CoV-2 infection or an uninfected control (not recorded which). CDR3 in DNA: TGTGCCAGCAGCTCCGGACTCGGGGGCCGCTCCTACAATGAGCAGTTCTTC. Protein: CASSSGLGGRSYNEQFF.